The present TCR beta chain was sequenced within a study of cytomegalovirus exposure and HLA in healthy donors. Across the study: The approximately 120 validation repertoires were reported in a later analysis to have been generated on the same platform as the approximately 700 first-cohort repertoires. General study results and limits: Rare sequences made up most TCRs, while some public TCRs were found in many donors. That first-cohort TCR clusters tended to co-occur in the 120 or so validation repertoires was found in a later analysis.

Using immunoSEQ multiplex PCR, the repertoire was profiled, and TCRdb retains in-frame clones only, with some absent. The sample shows about 110,000 clones, about nine tenths of them seen only once. As to this clone: The antigen is unknown.

This TCR was recovered from a woman between 18 and 29 years old in good health and CMV-seronegative. What was sequenced was PBMCs.

CDR3 DNA sequence: TGCGCCAGCAGCCAGACTCGCCTTCCTGCGGGGCCCTGGGGTTCCTACGAGCAGTACTTC. The encoded protein is CASSQTRLPAGPWGSYEQYF. This chain uses TRBV4-3 with TRBJ2-7; tentative D call: TRBD2 (6 bases). CDR3 length equals 20 residues. Looked up from germline, CDR1 is LGHNA and CDR2 is YSLEER. Trimming took 3 bases from V and 1 from J, leaving 28 bases between them.